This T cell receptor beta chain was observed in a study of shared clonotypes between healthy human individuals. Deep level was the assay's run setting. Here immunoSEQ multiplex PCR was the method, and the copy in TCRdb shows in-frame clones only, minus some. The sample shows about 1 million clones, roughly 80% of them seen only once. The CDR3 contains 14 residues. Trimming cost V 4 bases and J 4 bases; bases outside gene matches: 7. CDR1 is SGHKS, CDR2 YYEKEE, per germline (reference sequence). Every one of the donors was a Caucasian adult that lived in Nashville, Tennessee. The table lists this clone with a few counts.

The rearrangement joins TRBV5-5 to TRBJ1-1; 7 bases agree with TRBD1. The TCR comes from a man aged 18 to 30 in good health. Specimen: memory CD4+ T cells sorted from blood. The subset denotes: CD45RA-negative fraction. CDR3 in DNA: TGTGCCAGCAGCCTGAAACCAGGGGGCACTGAAGCTTTCTTT. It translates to CASSLKPGGTEAFF.